Below are 10 T cell receptor beta chains sequenced from a single sample in a study of a mutant IDH1 vaccine in newly diagnosed glioma. Sample time point: week 5, during vaccination. Each vaccine dose was 300 ug of mutant IDH1 20-mer peptide, with topical imiquimod. These receptors lack a known antigen. Assay used: immunoSEQ multiplex PCR; TCRdb lists only in-frame clones, some missing. In the table there are some 51,000 clones, about 77% of which are singletons. This specimen was PBMCs, taken from a glioma patient whose treatment included an IDH1 peptide vaccine. These receptors originate from a man aged 45-65 years with glioma.

Written as DNA, the CDR3 is TGTGCCAGCAGCTTAAGAGAGATGAACACTGAAGCTTTCTTT. This translates into CASSLREMNTEAFF. The chain combines TRBV7-9 with TRBJ1-1; D gene uncertain. The CDR3 contains 14 residues. Germline lookup yields CDR1 SEHNR and CDR2 FQNEAQ (reference sequence). V was cut by 2 bases and J by 0 bases, with 7 bases left in between. The complete variable domain, with remaining parts taken from reference TRBV7-9 and TRBJ1-1, reads DTGVSQNPRHKITKRGQNVTFRCDPISEHNRLYWYRQTLGQGPEFLTYFQNEAQLEKSRLLSDRFSAERPKGSFSTLEIQRTEQGDSAMYLCASSLREMNTEAFFGQGTRLTVV.

This sequence joins TRBV7-9 and TRBJ1-2; no firm D call. The CDR3 covers 13 residues. The ends were cut back, 5 bases at V and 7 bases at J, with 14 bases in the middle. The germline V gene encodes CDR1 SEHNR and CDR2 FQNEAQ (reference sequence). The CDR3 sequence is CASSRGGPGGYTF. The CDR3 bases are TGTGCCAGCAGCCGAGGCGGGCCGGGTGGCTACACCTTC. The full variable domain, rest sourced from reference TRBV7-9 and TRBJ1-2, is DTGVSQNPRHKITKRGQNVTFRCDPISEHNRLYWYRQTLGQGPEFLTYFQNEAQLEKSRLLSDRFSAERPKGSFSTLEIQRTEQGDSAMYLCASSRGGPGGYTFGSGTRLTVV.

This chain joins TRBV11-2 and TRBJ2-1, with TRBD2 as a possible D gene (5 bases). CDR1 and CDR2 from the germline V gene are SGHAT and FQNNGV. The V gene lost 4 bases and the J gene lost 0 bases, with 7 bases spanning the gap. The CDR3 extends over 14 amino acids. CDR3 DNA: TGTGCCAGCAGCTCCCGGGACTCCTACAATGAGCAGTTCTTC. It codes for CASSSRDSYNEQFF. The complete variable domain, with remaining parts taken from reference TRBV11-2 and TRBJ2-1, reads EAGVAQSPRYKIIEKRQSVAFWCNPISGHATLYWYQQILGQGPKLLIQFQNNGVVDDSQLPKDRFSAERLKGVDSTLKIQPAKLEDSAVYLCASSSRDSYNEQFFGPGTRLTVL.

The V and J genes are TRBV30 and TRBJ1-5; D is perhaps TRBD1 (6 bases). This CDR3 has 15 residues. V shed 0 bases and J shed 5 bases, with 14 bases lying between them. Germline CDR1 is GTSNPN and CDR2 is SVGIG (reference sequence). The CDR3 bases are TGTGCCTGGAGTGTAGGGGGGCAGGGTGATCAGCCCCAGCATTTT. It specifies CAWSVGGQGDQPQHF. Together with reference TRBV30 and TRBJ1-5, the CDR3 gives the full variable domain: SQTIHQWPATLVQPVGSPLSLECTVEGTSNPNLYWYRQAAGRGLQLLFYSVGIGQISSEVPQNLSASRPQDRQFILSSKKLLLSDSGFYLCAWSVGGQGDQPQHFGDGTRLSIL.

This chain links TRBV6-4 with TRBJ1-5; D uncertain. The CDR3 totals 13 residues. Germline V gene data show CDR1 as MRHNA and CDR2 as SNTAGT. V lost 0 bases to trimming and J lost 6 bases, with 6 bases between them. CDR3 coding DNA: TGTGCCAGCAGTGACTCGAGGTCTCAGCCCCAGCATTTT. Encoded protein: CASSDSRSQPQHF.

The chain joins TRBV4-1 to TRBJ2-7, with TRBD2 matching 8 bases. The CDR3 runs to 16 residues. Germline trimming cut 0 bases from V and 6 bases from J; bases unmatched to any gene: 10. The germline V gene encodes CDR1 MGHRA and CDR2 YSYEKL. CDR3 sequence reads: CASSQDPSGLAGEQYF. CDR3 sequence (DNA): TGCGCCAGCAGCCAAGATCCCTCCGGACTAGCAGGCGAGCAGTACTTC.

The chain links TRBV4-2 to TRBJ2-5, with TRBD2 matching over 10 bases. Germline V gene data show CDR1 as LGHNA and CDR2 as YNFKEQ. Losses at the gene ends were 3 bases for V and 2 bases for J; bases not matched to a gene: 21. There are 21 residues in the CDR3. This CDR3 reads CASSQVASAGLSGGEQETQYF. CDR3 coding DNA: TGTGCCAGCAGCCAGGTAGCCAGCGCGGGTCTCAGCGGGGGGGAACAAGAGACCCAGTACTTC.

The rearrangement joins TRBV18 to TRBJ1-1; no firm D call. Germline assignment: CDR1 KGHSH and CDR2 LQKENI. The CDR3 totals 12 residues. With 6 bases removed from V and 4 bases from J, the gap between germline ends came to 9 bases. CDR3 DNA sequence: TGTGCCAGCTCCCGGGGTGGCACTGAAGCTTTCTTT. This sequence encodes CASSRGGTEAFF.

The chain uses TRBV23-1 and TRBJ1-5; D remains ambiguous. Being an ORF, TRBV23-1 has a function that is uncertain. The CDR3 consists of 15 residues. V lost 2 bases and J 2 bases, leaving 10 bases between the germline ends. The CDR3 nucleotides are TGCGCCAGCAGTCAAGACGGGGTCGGCAATCAGCCCCAGCATTTT. As protein: CASSQDGVGNQPQHF.

V usage is TRBV6-5 and J usage is TRBJ1-4, with TRBD1 as a possible D gene (5 bases). The V gene's germline CDR1 is MNHEY and CDR2 SVGAGI. The CDR3 has 15 amino acids. V shed 2 bases and J shed 3 bases, with 10 bases lying between them. The CDR3 is CASSYAGTSNEKLFF. DNA of the CDR3: TGTGCCAGCAGTTACGCCGGGACCTCTAATGAAAAACTGTTTTTT.